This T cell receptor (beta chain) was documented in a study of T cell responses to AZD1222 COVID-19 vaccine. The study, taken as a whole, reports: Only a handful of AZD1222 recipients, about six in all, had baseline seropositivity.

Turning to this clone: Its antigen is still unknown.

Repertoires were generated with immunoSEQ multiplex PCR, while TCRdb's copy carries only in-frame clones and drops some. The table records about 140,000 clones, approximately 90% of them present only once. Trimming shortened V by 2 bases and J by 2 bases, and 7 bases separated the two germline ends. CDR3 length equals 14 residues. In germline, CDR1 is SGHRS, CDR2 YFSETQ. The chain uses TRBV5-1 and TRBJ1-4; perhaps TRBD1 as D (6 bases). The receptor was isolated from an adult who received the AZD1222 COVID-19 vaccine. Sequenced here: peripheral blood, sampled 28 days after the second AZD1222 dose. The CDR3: CASSFDRTNEKLFF. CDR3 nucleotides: TGCGCCAGCAGCTTTGACAGGACTAATGAAAAACTGTTTTTT.